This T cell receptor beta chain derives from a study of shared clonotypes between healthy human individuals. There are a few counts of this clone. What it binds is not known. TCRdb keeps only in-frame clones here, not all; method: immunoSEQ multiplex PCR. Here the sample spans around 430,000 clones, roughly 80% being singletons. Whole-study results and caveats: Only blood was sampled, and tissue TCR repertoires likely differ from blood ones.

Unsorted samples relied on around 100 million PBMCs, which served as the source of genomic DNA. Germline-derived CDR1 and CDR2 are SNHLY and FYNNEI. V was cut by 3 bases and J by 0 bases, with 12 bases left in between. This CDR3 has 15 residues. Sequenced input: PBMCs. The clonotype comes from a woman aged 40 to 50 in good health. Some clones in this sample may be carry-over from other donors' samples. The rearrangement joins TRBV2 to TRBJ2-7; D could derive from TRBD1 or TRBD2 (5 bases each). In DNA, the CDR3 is TGTGCCAGCAGTGAGGGACGCCTGAGCTCCTACGAGCAGTACTTC. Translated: CASSEGRLSSYEQYF.